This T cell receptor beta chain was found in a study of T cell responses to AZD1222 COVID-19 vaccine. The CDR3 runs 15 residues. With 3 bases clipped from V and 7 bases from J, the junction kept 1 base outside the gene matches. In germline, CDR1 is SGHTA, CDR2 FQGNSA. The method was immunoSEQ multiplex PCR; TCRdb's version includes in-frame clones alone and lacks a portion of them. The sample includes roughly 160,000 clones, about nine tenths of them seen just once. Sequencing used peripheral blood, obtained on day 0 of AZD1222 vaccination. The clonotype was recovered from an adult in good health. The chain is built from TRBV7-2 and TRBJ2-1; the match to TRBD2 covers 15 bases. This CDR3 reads CASSLGTSGGNEQFF. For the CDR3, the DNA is TGTGCCAGCAGCTTGGGGACTAGCGGGGGGAATGAGCAGTTCTTC.